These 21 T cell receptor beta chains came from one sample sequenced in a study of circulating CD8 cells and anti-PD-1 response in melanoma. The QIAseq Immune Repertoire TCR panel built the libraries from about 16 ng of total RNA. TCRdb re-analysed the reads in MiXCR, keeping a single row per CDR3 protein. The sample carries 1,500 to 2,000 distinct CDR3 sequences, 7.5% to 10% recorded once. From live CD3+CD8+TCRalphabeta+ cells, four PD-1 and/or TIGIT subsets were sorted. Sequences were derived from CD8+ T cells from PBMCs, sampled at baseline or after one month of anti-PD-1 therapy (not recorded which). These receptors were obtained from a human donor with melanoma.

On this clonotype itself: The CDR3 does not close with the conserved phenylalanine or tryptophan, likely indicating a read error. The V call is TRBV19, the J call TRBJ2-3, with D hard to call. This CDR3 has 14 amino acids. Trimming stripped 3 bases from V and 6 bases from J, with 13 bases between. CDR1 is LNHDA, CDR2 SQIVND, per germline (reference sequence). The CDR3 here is CASSIELGPDTQYL. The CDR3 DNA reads TGTGCCAGTAGTATTGAGCTCGGGCCGGATACGCAGTATCTT.

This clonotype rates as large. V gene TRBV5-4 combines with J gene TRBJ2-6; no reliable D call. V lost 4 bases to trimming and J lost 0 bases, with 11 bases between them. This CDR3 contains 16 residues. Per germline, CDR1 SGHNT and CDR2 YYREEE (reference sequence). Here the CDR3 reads CASSLETISGANVLTF. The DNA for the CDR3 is TGTGCCAGCAGCCTGGAAACTATCTCTGGGGCCAACGTCCTGACTTTC.

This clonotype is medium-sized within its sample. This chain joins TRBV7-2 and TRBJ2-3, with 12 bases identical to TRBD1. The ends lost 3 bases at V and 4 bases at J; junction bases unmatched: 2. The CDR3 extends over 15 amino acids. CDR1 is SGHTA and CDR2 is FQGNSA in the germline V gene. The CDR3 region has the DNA TGTGCCAGCAGCTTGGGACAGGGGGCCGCAGATACGCAGTATTTT. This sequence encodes CASSLGQGAADTQYF.

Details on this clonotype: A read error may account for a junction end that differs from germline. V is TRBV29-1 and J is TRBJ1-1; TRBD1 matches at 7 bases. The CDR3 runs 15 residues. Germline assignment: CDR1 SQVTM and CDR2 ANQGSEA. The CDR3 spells CSVGSQGEVDTEASF. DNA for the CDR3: TGCAGCGTTGGAAGCCAGGGGGAGGTTGACACTGAAGCTTCCTTT.

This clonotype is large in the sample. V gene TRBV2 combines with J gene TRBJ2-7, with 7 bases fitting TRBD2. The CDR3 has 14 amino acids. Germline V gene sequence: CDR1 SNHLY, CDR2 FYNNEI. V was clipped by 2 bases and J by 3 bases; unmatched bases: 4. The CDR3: CASSESSGGYEQYF. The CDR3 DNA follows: TGTGCCAGCAGTGAAAGTTCGGGGGGCTACGAGCAGTACTTC.

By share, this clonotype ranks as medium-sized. The CDR3 DNA is TGTGCCAGCAGTATTTGGAGGGACGATACGCAGTATTTT. Translation gives CASSIWRDDTQYF. V and J are TRBV2 and TRBJ2-3, with D perhaps TRBD2 (6 bases). The CDR3 is made up of 13 amino acids. Germline CDR1 is SNHLY and CDR2 is FYNNEI. The V and J ends lost 5 bases and 6 bases respectively, with 12 bases between them. Combining the CDR3 with reference TRBV2 and TRBJ2-3 gives the whole variable domain EPEVTQTPSHQVTQMGQEVILRCVPISNHLYFYWYRQILGQKVEFLVSFYNNEISEKSEIFDDQFSVERPDGSNFTLKIRSTKLEDSAMYFCASSIWRDDTQYFGPGTRLTVL.

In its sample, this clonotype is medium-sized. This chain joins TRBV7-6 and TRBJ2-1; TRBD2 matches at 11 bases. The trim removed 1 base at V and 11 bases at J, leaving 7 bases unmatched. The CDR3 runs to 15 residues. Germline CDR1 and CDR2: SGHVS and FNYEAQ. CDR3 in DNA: TGTGCCAGCAGCTTAGAAGCTAGCGGGGGGTTGCAGCAGTTCTTC. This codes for CASSLEASGGLQQFF.

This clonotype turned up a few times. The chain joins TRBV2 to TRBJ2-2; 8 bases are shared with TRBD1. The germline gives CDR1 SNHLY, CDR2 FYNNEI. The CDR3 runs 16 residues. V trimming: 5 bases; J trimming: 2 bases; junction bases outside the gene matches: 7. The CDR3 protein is CASSPDRGPNTGELFF. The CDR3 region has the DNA TGTGCCAGCAGTCCAGACAGGGGACCTAACACCGGGGAGCTGTTTTTT. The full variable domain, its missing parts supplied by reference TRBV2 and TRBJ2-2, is EPEVTQTPSHQVTQMGQEVILRCVPISNHLYFYWYRQILGQKVEFLVSFYNNEISEKSEIFDDQFSVERPDGSNFTLKIRSTKLEDSAMYFCASSPDRGPNTGELFFGEGSRLTVL.

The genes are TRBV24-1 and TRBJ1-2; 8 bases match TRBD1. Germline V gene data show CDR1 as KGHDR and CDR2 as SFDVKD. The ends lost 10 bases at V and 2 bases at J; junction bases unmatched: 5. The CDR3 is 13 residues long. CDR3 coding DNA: TGTGCCACGTCGACAGGGGAGAACTATGGCTACACCTTC. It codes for CATSTGENYGYTF.

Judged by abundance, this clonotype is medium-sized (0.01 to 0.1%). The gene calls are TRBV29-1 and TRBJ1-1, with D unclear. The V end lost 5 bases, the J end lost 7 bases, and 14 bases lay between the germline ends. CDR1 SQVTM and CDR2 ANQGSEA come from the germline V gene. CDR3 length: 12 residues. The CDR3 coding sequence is TGCAGCGTTACAAAAGGGTTGGATGAAGCTTTCTTT. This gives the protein CSVTKGLDEAFF.

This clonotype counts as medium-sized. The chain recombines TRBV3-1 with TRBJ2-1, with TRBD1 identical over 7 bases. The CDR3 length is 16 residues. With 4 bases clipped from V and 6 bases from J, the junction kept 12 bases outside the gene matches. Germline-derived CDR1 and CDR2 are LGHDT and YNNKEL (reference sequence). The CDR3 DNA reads TGTGCCAGCAGCCCCCGTTCCCCAGACAGGGCCAATGAGCAGTTCTTC. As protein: CASSPRSPDRANEQFF.

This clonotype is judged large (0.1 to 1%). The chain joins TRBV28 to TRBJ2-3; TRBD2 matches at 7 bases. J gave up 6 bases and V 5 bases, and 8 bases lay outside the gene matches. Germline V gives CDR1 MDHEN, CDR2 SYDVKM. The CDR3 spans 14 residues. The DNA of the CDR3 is TGTGCCAGCAGTCTGCGGACTAGTGGGGATACGCAGTATTTT. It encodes CASSLRTSGDTQYF.

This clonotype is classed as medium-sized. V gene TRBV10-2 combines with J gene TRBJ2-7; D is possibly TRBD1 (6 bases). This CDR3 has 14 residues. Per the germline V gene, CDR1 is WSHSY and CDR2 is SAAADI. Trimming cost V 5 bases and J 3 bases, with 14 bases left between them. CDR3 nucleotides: TGCGCCAGCAGTTCCGGGACAAGCTTCTACGAGCAGTACTTC. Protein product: CASSSGTSFYEQYF.

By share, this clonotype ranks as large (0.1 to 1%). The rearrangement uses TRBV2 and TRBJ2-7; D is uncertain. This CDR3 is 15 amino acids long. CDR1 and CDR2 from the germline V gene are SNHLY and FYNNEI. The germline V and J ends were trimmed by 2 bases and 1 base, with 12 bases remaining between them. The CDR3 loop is CASSENPGLSYEQYF. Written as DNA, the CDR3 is TGTGCCAGCAGTGAAAATCCGGGCCTATCCTACGAGCAGTACTTC.

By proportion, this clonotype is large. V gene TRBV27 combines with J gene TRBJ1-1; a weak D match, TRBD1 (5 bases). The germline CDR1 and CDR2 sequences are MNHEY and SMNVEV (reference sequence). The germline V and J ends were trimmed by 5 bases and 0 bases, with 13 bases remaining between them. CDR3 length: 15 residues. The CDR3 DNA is TGTGCCAGCAGTCCCTACCAGGGCATGAACACTGAAGCTTTCTTT. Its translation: CASSPYQGMNTEAFF.

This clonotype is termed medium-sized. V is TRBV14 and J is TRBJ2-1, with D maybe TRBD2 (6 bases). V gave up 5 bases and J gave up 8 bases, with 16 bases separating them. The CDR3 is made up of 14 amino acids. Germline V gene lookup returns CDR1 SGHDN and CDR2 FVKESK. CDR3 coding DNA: TGTGCCAGCAGCGGCCTGGGGGGAGCGGATGAGCAGTTCTTC. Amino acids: CASSGLGGADEQFF.

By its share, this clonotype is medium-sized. CDR3 loop: CASNFGHDYGYTF. The CDR3 DNA is TGTGCCAGCAACTTCGGACACGACTATGGCTACACCTTC. The V and J genes are TRBV2 and TRBJ1-2, with TRBD1 as a possible D gene (5 bases). The ends were cut back, 7 bases at V and 3 bases at J, with 12 bases in the middle. Germline CDR1 and CDR2: SNHLY and FYNNEI. This CDR3 is built from 13 residues.

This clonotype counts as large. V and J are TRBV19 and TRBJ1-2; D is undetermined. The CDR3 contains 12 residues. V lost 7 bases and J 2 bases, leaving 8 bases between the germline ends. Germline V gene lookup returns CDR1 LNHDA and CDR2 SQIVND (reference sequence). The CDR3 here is CASKEGNYGYTF. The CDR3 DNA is TGTGCCAGTAAGGAGGGAAACTATGGCTACACCTTC.

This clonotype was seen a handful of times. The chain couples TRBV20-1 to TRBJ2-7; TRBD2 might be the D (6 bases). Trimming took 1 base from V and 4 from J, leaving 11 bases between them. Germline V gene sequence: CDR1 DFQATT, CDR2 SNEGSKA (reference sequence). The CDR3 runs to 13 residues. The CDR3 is CSARVVSGYEQYF. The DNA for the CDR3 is TGCAGTGCTAGAGTTGTCAGCGGGTACGAGCAGTACTTC.

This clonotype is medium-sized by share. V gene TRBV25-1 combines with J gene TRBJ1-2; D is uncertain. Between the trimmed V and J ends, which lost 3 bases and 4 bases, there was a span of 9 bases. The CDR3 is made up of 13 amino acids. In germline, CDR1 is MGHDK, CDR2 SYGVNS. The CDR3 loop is CASSEGIAYGYTF. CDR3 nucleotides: TGTGCCAGCAGTGAGGGGATAGCCTATGGCTACACCTTC.

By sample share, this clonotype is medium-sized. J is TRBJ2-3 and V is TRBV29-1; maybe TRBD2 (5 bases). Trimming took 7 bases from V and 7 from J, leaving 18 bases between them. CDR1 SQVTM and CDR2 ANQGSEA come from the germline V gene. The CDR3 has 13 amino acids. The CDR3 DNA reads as TGCAGCGGGATAGGGCAGGCGACTAATACGCAGTATTTT. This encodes CSGIGQATNTQYF.